What follows are 13 T cell receptor beta chains derived from one specimen sequenced in a study of PD-L1 blockade in urothelial cancer. As for time point: peripheral blood 6 weeks after treatment start. Libraries were prepared by immunoSEQ multiplex PCR; TCRdb keeps only in-frame clonotypes and omits some of them. The sample shows some 31,000 clones, 84% of them seen only once. Sequences were derived from PBMCs, sampled around atezolizumab (anti-PD-L1) treatment. The receptors originated from a man in his 70s with urothelial cancer.

V and J are TRBV11-2 and TRBJ2-3; 12 positions agree with TRBD2. CDR3 length: 16 residues. Germline CDR1 SGHAT, CDR2 FQNNGV. V shed 5 bases and J 3 bases; nucleotides not matched to a gene: 6. The CDR3 DNA follows: TGTGCCAGCAGCGAGACTAGCGGGAGAGGAACAGATACGCAGTATTTT. Protein product: CASSETSGRGTDTQYF.

V gene TRBV19 combines with J gene TRBJ2-6, with TRBD2 as a possible D gene (5 bases). Germline V gene lookup returns CDR1 LNHDA and CDR2 SQIVND (reference sequence). The CDR3 length is 16 residues. Trimming took 6 bases from V and 0 from J, leaving 12 bases between them. DNA of the CDR3: TGTGCCAGTAGAAATGTGGGGAGCTCTGGGGCCAACGTCCTGACTTTC. Translation gives CASRNVGSSGANVLTF.

This chain connects TRBV5-6 to TRBJ2-7, with 13 positions matching TRBD2. The CDR3 has 14 residues. With V trimmed by 7 bases and J by 4 bases, 5 bases remained unmatched. Per germline, CDR1 SGHDT and CDR2 YYEEEE. The CDR3 sequence: CASSWTSGRYEQYF. CDR3 in DNA: TGTGCCAGCTCATGGACTAGCGGGAGATACGAGCAGTACTTC.

The rearrangement uses TRBV29-1 and TRBJ2-7; TRBD1 matches at 7 bases. Germline CDR1 is SQVTM and CDR2 is ANQGSEA. Trimming cost V 5 bases and J 0 bases; bases outside gene matches: 13. The length of the CDR3 is 16 residues. This CDR3 reads CSVRKGHRGISYEQYF. CDR3 DNA sequence: TGCAGCGTTCGGAAAGGGCACAGGGGAATCTCCTACGAGCAGTACTTC.

V and J are TRBV25-1 and TRBJ1-1; no firm D call. Trimming took 3 bases from V and 0 from J, leaving 14 bases between them. CDR1 is MGHDK and CDR2 is SYGVNS in the germline V gene. The CDR3 spans 16 residues. The CDR3 loop reads CASSDSPVALNTEAFF. For the CDR3, the DNA is TGTGCCAGCAGTGATTCCCCGGTTGCGTTGAACACTGAAGCTTTCTTT.

The chain combines TRBV5-1 with TRBJ2-1, with 13 bases lining up with TRBD2. The CDR3 totals 16 residues. Germline CDR1 SGHRS, CDR2 YFSETQ. Trimming cost V 2 bases and J 7 bases; bases outside gene matches: 6. The CDR3 DNA is TGCGCCAGCAGCTTAGGGACTAGCGGGACGGGTAATGAGCAGTTCTTC. Translating gives CASSLGTSGTGNEQFF.

The J gene is TRBJ1-2, the V gene TRBV30; the D gene is possibly TRBD1 (6 bases). The germline gives CDR1 GTSNPN, CDR2 SVGIG (reference sequence). The CDR3 sequence is 12 residues long. Trimming left V 4 bases short and J 2 bases short, with 8 bases between. CDR3 sequence reads: CAWTGQNYGYTF. The CDR3 DNA reads TGTGCCTGGACCGGACAGAACTATGGCTACACCTTC.

This clone was counted once. V usage is TRBV4-3 and J usage is TRBJ2-7; weak D call: TRBD2 (5 bases). CDR1 and CDR2 from the germline V gene are LGHNA and YSLEER. The CDR3 extends over 13 amino acids. V was pared by 3 bases and J by 2 bases, with 8 bases between. CDR3 bases: TGCGCCAGCAGCCACCCCGGGGCCTACGAGCAGTACTTC. Its protein is CASSHPGAYEQYF.

This rearrangement joins TRBV4-1 to TRBJ2-7; no clear D gene. The V gene lost 0 bases and the J gene lost 5 bases, with 11 bases spanning the gap. In germline, CDR1 is MGHRA, CDR2 YSYEKL. This CDR3 region has 14 residues. CDR3 sequence (DNA): TGCGCCAGCAGCCAAGATCGGAGTTCCGACGAGCAGTACTTC. As protein: CASSQDRSSDEQYF.

This chain joins TRBV5-1 and TRBJ2-7, with 9 bases that match TRBD1. The junction had 7 bases not matched to a gene; V was cut back by 8 bases and J by 4 bases. Germline assignment: CDR1 SGHRS and CDR2 YFSETQ. This CDR3 has 13 amino acids. The DNA for the CDR3 is TGCGCCAGTAGACAGGGGGACGTTTACGAGCAGTACTTC. Translated, it gives CASRQGDVYEQYF.

The CDR3 coding sequence is TGTGCCAGCTCAGGGACCGAGAGTGGGACAGGGATGGAGGAGGGACCCTACAATGAGCAGTTCTTC. It codes for CASSGTESGTGMEEGPYNEQFF. The rearrangement uses TRBV18 and TRBJ2-1; TRBD1 aligns across 9 bases. The germline V gene encodes CDR1 KGHSH and CDR2 LQKENI. The CDR3 runs 22 residues. With 5 bases clipped from V and 2 bases from J, the junction kept 25 bases outside the gene matches.

The chain has TRBV6-1 and TRBJ1-5, with TRBD1 identical over 10 bases. The germline gives CDR1 MNHNS, CDR2 SASEGT. The V segment lost 6 bases and the J segment 6 bases; nucleotides outside the gene matches: 8. The CDR3 is 15 residues long. The CDR3 here is CASRPGRTGGQPQHF. The DNA for the CDR3 is TGTGCCAGCAGACCAGGAAGGACAGGGGGTCAGCCCCAGCATTTT.

The chain combines TRBV5-4 with TRBJ2-6, with 7 bases matching TRBD1. The trim removed 4 bases at V and 4 bases at J, leaving 14 bases unmatched. Germline CDR1 and CDR2: SGHNT and YYREEE (reference sequence). The CDR3 totals 18 residues. The CDR3 DNA follows: TGTGCCAGCAGCCCTAGACAGGGAAGAAGGTCCGGGGCCAACGTCCTGACTTTC. It specifies CASSPRQGRRSGANVLTF.